These 31 T cell receptor beta chains were all obtained from the same sample, sequenced in a study of blood T cell repertoires in COVID-19. Repertoires were generated with immunoSEQ multiplex PCR, while TCRdb's copy carries only in-frame clones and drops some. Seen here are hundreds of thousands of clones, 88% observed once, and the top ten hold 0.75% to 1%. Sequenced sample: peripheral blood. These receptors came from a woman in her forties who had recovered from COVID-19.

The rearrangement joins TRBV10-3 to TRBJ2-1; no clear D gene. The germline V gene has CDR1 ENHRY and CDR2 SYGVKD. The length of the CDR3 is 15 residues. The germline V and J ends were trimmed by 10 bases and 6 bases, with 22 bases remaining between them. CDR3: CASSVSAAPSNEQFF. In DNA, the CDR3 is TGTGCCAGCAGCGTGAGTGCGGCACCGAGCAATGAGCAGTTCTTC.

The rearrangement links TRBV20-1 to TRBJ1-5, with D possibly TRBD1 on 6 matching bases. The CDR3 covers 17 residues. With 3 bases removed from V and 0 bases from J, the gap between germline ends came to 18 bases. CDR1 is DFQATT and CDR2 is SNEGSKA in the germline V gene (reference sequence). This CDR3 is CSASTQGFRDSNQPQHF. In DNA form, the CDR3 reads TGCAGTGCTAGTACACAGGGTTTTAGGGATAGCAATCAGCCCCAGCATTTT.

The V and J genes are TRBV19 and TRBJ2-2; 8 nucleotides match TRBD2. With V trimmed by 6 bases and J by 4 bases, 10 bases remained unmatched. Germline V gene lookup returns CDR1 LNHDA and CDR2 SQIVND (reference sequence). The CDR3 has 16 amino acids. Written as DNA, the CDR3 is TGTGCCAGTAGCCCAAGCGGGAGTAAAGTCACCGGGGAGCTGTTTTTT. It translates to CASSPSGSKVTGELFF.

About this clone: At one end, the junction sequence differs from germline, possibly due to a read error. The V and J genes are TRBV9 and TRBJ2-7; D might be TRBD2 (7 bases). Germline CDR1 reads SGDLS; CDR2 reads YYNGEE. This CDR3 is built from 14 residues. Here the CDR3 reads CASGVGGATYEQYF. The DNA of the CDR3 is TGTGCCAGCGGCGTTGGGGGGGCTACCTACGAGCAGTACTTC.

J is TRBJ1-4 and V is TRBV7-6; maybe TRBD1 (5 bases). The CDR3 runs to 13 residues. Germline V lookup: CDR1 SGHVS, CDR2 FNYEAQ. Trimming stripped 5 bases from V and 6 bases from J, with 10 bases between. CDR3 region: CASSPRADEKLFF. The CDR3 DNA sequence: TGTGCCAGCAGCCCCAGGGCCGATGAAAAACTGTTTTTT.

The V call is TRBV6-5, the J call TRBJ2-1; TRBD2 matches at 7 bases. J was trimmed by 0 bases and V by 10 bases; bases with no gene match: 9. Germline CDR1 MNHEY, CDR2 SVGAGI. The CDR3 has 15 residues. The CDR3 region has the DNA TGTGCCACCGCAACCGGCGGGAGCTCCTACAATGAGCAGTTCTTC. Residues: CATATGGSSYNEQFF.

The chain combines TRBV3-1 (or the pseudogene TRBV3-2) with TRBJ2-7, with D uncertain. Germline CDR1 and CDR2: LGHDT and YNNKEL (reference sequence). Trimming took 0 bases from V and 9 from J, leaving 12 bases between them. This CDR3 spans 13 amino acids. The CDR3 reads CASSQDRYRLQYF. CDR3 nucleotide sequence: TGTGCCAGCAGCCAAGATCGCTACCGGTTGCAGTACTTC.

The chain joins TRBV6-5 to TRBJ1-1; 7 positions agree with TRBD1. V lost 0 bases and J lost 5; bases outside the gene matches: 6. The CDR3 spans 15 residues. Germline CDR1 reads MNHEY; CDR2 reads SVGAGI. The CDR3 region has the DNA TGTGCCAGCAGTTACTCGATGGCAGGGGGAACTGAAGCTTTCTTT. Protein sequence: CASSYSMAGGTEAFF.

The chain has TRBV6-2 or TRBV6-3 and TRBJ1-2; 7 bases fit TRBD1. There are 13 residues in the CDR3. Trimming cost V 5 bases and J 9 bases; bases outside gene matches: 9. Germline V gene sequence: CDR1 MNHEY, CDR2 SVGEGT. This CDR3 is CASSPGTAARYTF. DNA for the CDR3: TGTGCCAGCAGTCCGGGGACAGCGGCGCGCTACACCTTC.

The rearrangement links TRBV5-1 to TRBJ1-1; possibly TRBD1 for D (5 bases). Trimming stripped 2 bases from V and 5 bases from J, with 10 bases between. This CDR3 has 13 residues. Germline CDR1 SGHRS, CDR2 YFSETQ. CDR3 region: CASSFRAGTEAFF. The CDR3 bases are TGCGCCAGCAGCTTCAGGGCGGGGACTGAAGCTTTCTTT.

The chain employs TRBV9 and TRBJ2-2; 8 bases are shared with TRBD2. V gave up 1 base and J gave up 5 bases; unmatched junction bases: 4. The CDR3 sequence is 15 residues long. CDR1 is SGDLS, CDR2 YYNGEE, per germline. The CDR3, as DNA: TGTGCCAGCAGCGTAAGGGCTAGCGGGACCGGGGAGCTGTTTTTT. Protein: CASSVRASGTGELFF.

In this sample, this clone turned up once. V is TRBV5-4 and J is TRBJ1-2, with TRBD1 identical over 7 bases. This CDR3 region has 15 residues. The junction had 10 bases not matched to a gene; V was cut back by 6 bases and J by 2 bases. Germline V gene lookup returns CDR1 SGHNT and CDR2 YYREEE (reference sequence). CDR3 DNA sequence: TGTGCCAGCAACAACGGGGGACAGCCCAACTATGGCTACACCTTC. Translating it yields CASNNGGQPNYGYTF. Complete variable domain (other parts from reference TRBV5-4 and TRBJ1-2): ETGVTQSPTHLIKTRGQQVTLRCSSQSGHNTVSWYQQALGQGPQFIFQYYREEENGRGNFPPRFSGLQFPNYSSELNVNALELDDSALYLCASNNGGQPNYGYTFGSGTRLTVV.

The chain couples TRBV19 to TRBJ2-3; 7 bases align to TRBD2. Germline V gene data show CDR1 as LNHDA and CDR2 as SQIVND (reference sequence). The junction had 8 bases not matched to a gene; V was cut back by 5 bases and J by 0 bases. The CDR3 runs to 16 residues. The CDR3 DNA sequence: TGTGCCAGTAGTCCCCGACTAGCACCTAGCACAGATACGCAGTATTTT. Protein: CASSPRLAPSTDTQYF.

The J gene is TRBJ2-3, the V gene TRBV5-1, with D perhaps TRBD1 (5 bases). From germline, CDR1 is SGHRS and CDR2 YFSETQ. The V end was cut by 0 bases, the J end by 8 bases, with 13 bases between. The CDR3 has 14 residues. The CDR3 loop reads CASSLGQLQGTQYF. In DNA form, the CDR3 reads TGCGCCAGCAGCTTGGGACAGCTCCAGGGTACGCAGTATTTT.

The count of this clone is one. CDR3 DNA: TGCGCCAGCAGCTTGGGGACTAGCGGGAGTCGGGAGACCCAGTACTTC. This translates into CASSLGTSGSRETQYF. The rearrangement links TRBV5-1 to TRBJ2-5; 13 bases map to TRBD2. This CDR3 region has 16 residues. Germline V gene data show CDR1 as SGHRS and CDR2 as YFSETQ. Trimming cost V 0 bases and J 5 bases; bases outside gene matches: 4.

The CDR3 region is CATSEGPGNSNQPQHF. Written as DNA, the CDR3 is TGTGCCACCAGTGAGGGCCCCGGAAATAGCAATCAGCCCCAGCATTTT. The chain employs TRBV24-1 and TRBJ1-5; no reliable D call. V gave up 4 bases and J gave up 0 bases, with 12 bases separating them. Looked up from germline, CDR1 is KGHDR and CDR2 is SFDVKD. The CDR3 consists of 16 residues.

This clone was seen just once. The rearrangement joins TRBV29-1 to TRBJ1-1; possibly TRBD1 for D (5 bases). V was cut by 7 bases and J by 4 bases, with 13 bases left in between. The CDR3 consists of 12 residues. Germline assignment: CDR1 SQVTM and CDR2 ANQGSEA. The CDR3 DNA sequence: TGCAGCGCCCCTGTGGGGGGCACTGAAGCTTTCTTT. Amino acids: CSAPVGGTEAFF. The full variable domain, completed using reference TRBV29-1 and TRBJ1-1, is SAVISQKPSRDICQRGTSLTIQCQVDSQVTMMFWYRQQPGQSLTLIATANQGSEATYESGFVIDKFPISRPNLTFSTLTVSNMSPEDSSIYLCSAPVGGTEAFFGQGTRLTVV.

In the case of this clone: Its ends do not fully match the called genes, so a read error is possible. The chain links TRBV10-3 to TRBJ2-3, with D possibly being TRBD2 (5 bases). The CDR3 is made up of 13 amino acids. Germline values: CDR1 ENHRY, CDR2 SYGVKD. The CDR3 is CAISESMPPPGEF. Written as DNA, the CDR3 is TGTGCCATCAGTGAGTCGATGCCCCCGCCCGGGGAGTTT.

The chain joins TRBV3-1 (or the pseudogene TRBV3-2) to TRBJ1-2; perhaps TRBD1 as D (5 bases). CDR3 length: 13 residues. Germline V gene data show CDR1 as LGHDT and CDR2 as YNNKEL (reference sequence). Trimming left V 3 bases short and J 6 bases short, with 11 bases between. CDR3 sequence reads: CASSQGQAHGYTF. As DNA, the CDR3 is TGTGCCAGCAGCCAGGGGCAGGCCCATGGCTACACCTTC.

The rearrangement links TRBV3-1 (or the pseudogene TRBV3-2) to TRBJ2-7; TRBD1 matches 7 bases. The CDR3 has 13 amino acids. After removal of 5 bases from V and 6 bases from J, the junction contained 7 bases not matched to a gene. Germline V gene lookup returns CDR1 LGHDT and CDR2 YNNKEL (reference sequence). CDR3 in DNA: TGTGCCAGCAGCAGAAACAGGGGAACCGAGCAGTACTTC. As protein: CASSRNRGTEQYF.

The chain recombines TRBV19 with TRBJ1-1; weak D call: TRBD1 (5 bases). Trimming removed 7 bases from V and 7 bases from J, with 19 bases in between. CDR1 and CDR2 from the germline V gene are LNHDA and SQIVND (reference sequence). This CDR3 contains 14 residues. This chain's CDR3 is CASTPGYTGGEAFF. As DNA, the CDR3 is TGTGCCAGTACCCCGGGTTACACCGGGGGTGAAGCTTTCTTT.

This clone was observed a handful of times. The rearrangement uses TRBV19 and TRBJ2-3; D possibly corresponds to TRBD2 (5 bases). The CDR3 is 14 amino acids. CDR1 is LNHDA, CDR2 SQIVND, per germline (reference sequence). Deletions cut 5 bases from V and 6 bases from J, with 15 bases between. In DNA form, the CDR3 reads TGTGCCAGTAGTCTCACCGGGGTTCCCGATACGCAGTATTTT. Its translation: CASSLTGVPDTQYF.

The chain combines TRBV6-6 with TRBJ2-7; 7 bases line up with TRBD2. CDR1 is MNHNY and CDR2 is SVGAGI in the germline V gene (reference sequence). The CDR3 sequence is 12 residues long. Germline trimming cut 8 bases from V and 4 bases from J; bases unmatched to any gene: 5. The CDR3 sequence is CASETSSYEQYF. CDR3 coding DNA: TGTGCCAGCGAGACTAGCTCTTACGAGCAGTACTTC.

CDR3 sequence: CAWMGQGIYGYTF. CDR3 in DNA: TGTGCCTGGATGGGACAGGGGATCTATGGCTACACCTTC. The V and J genes are TRBV30 and TRBJ1-2; 10 bases align to TRBD1. The trim removed 4 bases at V and 4 bases at J, leaving 3 bases unmatched. There are 13 residues in the CDR3. Germline V gene data show CDR1 as GTSNPN and CDR2 as SVGIG (reference sequence).

The chain combines TRBV5-5 with TRBJ1-1; tentatively, D is TRBD1 (5 bases). Trimming took off 4 bases at V and 1 base at J, with 14 bases between the two ends. This CDR3 contains 15 residues. Germline V gene lookup returns CDR1 SGHKS and CDR2 YYEKEE (reference sequence). The CDR3 DNA reads TGTGCCAGCAGCACCAGGGTGTTGGGGAACACTGAAGCTTTCTTT. It specifies CASSTRVLGNTEAFF.

The V gene is TRBV2, the J gene TRBJ1-6; possibly TRBD1 for D (6 bases). This CDR3 is built from 13 residues. V was shortened by 9 bases and J by 5 bases, with 11 bases between the two germline ends. The germline V gene encodes CDR1 SNHLY and CDR2 FYNNEI. The CDR3 reads CASVTGHNSPLHF. The CDR3 nucleotides read TGTGCCAGTGTGACAGGCCATAATTCACCCCTCCACTTT.

This sequence joins TRBV7-9 and TRBJ2-7, with TRBD1 identical over 7 bases. V shed 4 bases, J shed 0 bases, and the junction held 3 bases outside the gene matches. Germline values: CDR1 SEHNR, CDR2 FQNEAQ (reference sequence). The CDR3 is made up of 14 amino acids. The CDR3 DNA reads TGTGCCAGCAGCTCCGGGACAGACTCCTACGAGCAGTACTTC. It is translated as CASSSGTDSYEQYF.

V is TRBV5-1 and J is TRBJ2-5, with D unresolved. V was clipped by 4 bases and J by 1 base, with 5 bases between them. This CDR3 region has 12 residues. CDR1 and CDR2 from the germline V gene are SGHRS and YFSETQ. The CDR3 loop reads CASSPSQETQYF. DNA of the CDR3: TGCGCCAGCAGCCCCTCCCAAGAGACCCAGTACTTC.

In its sample, this clone was seen once. The gene calls are TRBV5-4 and TRBJ1-3; 7 bases fit TRBD1. Looked up from germline, CDR1 is SGHNT and CDR2 is YYREEE (reference sequence). V was clipped by 2 bases and J by 4 bases; unmatched bases: 6. The CDR3 sequence is 15 residues long. CDR3 coding DNA: TGTGCCAGCAGCTTCACCTCAGGGGGAGGAAACACCATATATTTT. This translates into CASSFTSGGGNTIYF. The whole variable domain, filled in from reference TRBV5-4 and TRBJ1-3, reads ETGVTQSPTHLIKTRGQQVTLRCSSQSGHNTVSWYQQALGQGPQFIFQYYREEENGRGNFPPRFSGLQFPNYSSELNVNALELDDSALYLCASSFTSGGGNTIYFGEGSWLTVV.

The chain joins TRBV7-8 to TRBJ2-2; TRBD1 matches at 7 bases. Trimming removed 4 bases from V and 2 bases from J; junction bases left unmatched: 4. Germline CDR1 reads SGHVS; CDR2 reads FQNEAQ. The CDR3 is 15 residues long. DNA for the CDR3: TGTGCCAGCAGCTCCGGGACAGCAAACACCGGGGAGCTGTTTTTT. Protein: CASSSGTANTGELFF.

The V gene is TRBV7-2, the J gene TRBJ2-3, with D possibly TRBD1 on 5 matching bases. V lost 5 bases and J lost 1, with 10 bases in between. The CDR3 length is 14 residues. Germline V gives CDR1 SGHTA, CDR2 FQGNSA. The CDR3 region is CASSRREGTDTQYF. In DNA, the CDR3 is TGTGCCAGCAGCCGCAGGGAAGGCACAGATACGCAGTATTTT. The variable domain in full, completed from reference TRBV7-2 and TRBJ2-3, reads GAGVSQSPSNKVTEKGKDVELRCDPISGHTALYWYRQSLGQGLEFLIYFQGNSAPDKSGLPSDRFSAERTGGSVSTLTIQRTQQEDSAVYLCASSRREGTDTQYFGPGTRLTVL.